The 9 T cell receptor beta chains presented below share a single source sample, sequenced in a study of cytomegalovirus exposure and HLA in healthy donors. The study ran its PCR with 60 Vbeta and 13 Jbeta primers. Libraries were prepared by immunoSEQ multiplex PCR; TCRdb keeps only in-frame clonotypes and omits some of them. The table shows 25,000 to 35,000 clones, with around 40% occurring only once. The sequenced sample consisted of PBMCs. Receptor source: a woman in her 50s in good health and CMV-seronegative.

In this sample, this clone turned up a few times. V is TRBV5-1 and J is TRBJ2-3; 12 bases are a match to TRBD2. The CDR3 extends over 18 amino acids. Germline loops: CDR1 SGHRS, CDR2 YFSETQ. After removal of 2 bases from V and 3 bases from J, the junction contained 10 bases not matched to a gene. CDR3: CASSFSTLAGGPTDTQYF. Written as DNA, the CDR3 is TGCGCCAGCAGCTTTAGCACTCTAGCGGGAGGGCCAACAGATACGCAGTATTTT.

A few counts support this clone. The gene calls are TRBV5-4 and TRBJ1-1, with TRBD1 as a possible D gene (6 bases). Trimming pared 5 bases from V and 4 bases from J, leaving 15 bases between. Germline V gives CDR1 SGHNT, CDR2 YYREEE (reference sequence). The CDR3 runs 14 residues. The DNA of the CDR3 is TGTGCCAGCAGACCTCCCGGACAGCTCACTGAAGCTTTCTTT. Its translation is CASRPPGQLTEAFF.

This clone has just a few counts. The rearrangement uses TRBV25-1 and TRBJ2-7; TRBD1 matches at 9 bases. The V and J ends lost 4 bases and 7 bases, in that order; junction bases with no gene match: 2. CDR1 is MGHDK and CDR2 is SYGVNS in the germline V gene. There are 12 residues in the CDR3. CDR3 sequence reads: CASSGTGVEQYF. Written as DNA, the CDR3 is TGTGCCAGCAGTGGGACAGGGGTTGAGCAGTACTTC.

The chain employs TRBV9 and TRBJ1-2; D gene unclear. Germline loops: CDR1 SGDLS, CDR2 YYNGEE. This CDR3 contains 13 residues. Trimming cost V 4 bases and J 5 bases, with 12 bases left between them. CDR3 protein: CASSNPGGYGYTF. CDR3 DNA sequence: TGTGCCAGCAGCAACCCGGGTGGTTATGGCTACACCTTC. The full variable domain, with the rest looked up from reference TRBV9 and TRBJ1-2, is DSGVTQTPKHLITATGQRVTLRCSPRSGDLSVYWYQQSLDQGLQFLIQYYNGEERAKGNILERFSAQQFPDLHSELNLSSLELGDSALYFCASSNPGGYGYTFGSGTRLTVV.

In nucleotides, the CDR3 is TGTGCCAGCAGCCGTACAGGGGACAGCTCCTACGAGCAGTACTTC. Protein sequence: CASSRTGDSSYEQYF. This chain links TRBV11-1 with TRBJ2-7; 7 bases match TRBD1. Germline-derived CDR1 and CDR2 are SGHAT and FQDESV (reference sequence). The CDR3 is 15 amino acids. Losses at the gene ends were 5 bases for V and 0 bases for J; bases not matched to a gene: 7.

This chain uses TRBV28 with TRBJ2-5, with 8 bases identical to TRBD2. The V gene end was trimmed by 2 bases and the J gene end by 5 bases; junction bases not matched to a gene: 10. In germline, CDR1 is MDHEN, CDR2 SYDVKM. This CDR3 spans 16 amino acids. The CDR3 nucleotides read TGTGCCAGCAGTTTAAACACCCCGGGGGGGATGGAGACCCAGTACTTC. Translation: CASSLNTPGGMETQYF.

This clone was observed a handful of times. V and J are TRBV18 and TRBJ2-7; 7 positions agree with TRBD1. The CDR3 extends over 16 amino acids. Germline V gene data show CDR1 as KGHSH and CDR2 as LQKENI. V gave up 3 bases and J gave up 0 bases; unmatched junction bases: 8. CDR3 sequence: CASSPGDRFSSYEQYF. The CDR3 nucleotides read TGTGCCAGCTCACCTGGGGACAGATTTAGCTCCTACGAGCAGTACTTC.

This clone was found a few times. The rearrangement links TRBV29-1 to TRBJ2-3; TRBD1 matches 7 bases. The CDR3 loop spans 16 amino acids. Losses at the gene ends were 6 bases for V and 0 bases for J; bases not matched to a gene: 12. Germline values: CDR1 SQVTM, CDR2 ANQGSEA. For the CDR3, the DNA is TGCAGCGTATACCCCCGGGACAGACTAAGCACAGATACGCAGTATTTT. Its protein product is CSVYPRDRLSTDTQYF.

The CDR3 spells CASIGRLGQGAHEQYF. CDR3 sequence (DNA): TGTGCCAGCATCGGGAGGTTGGGCCAGGGGGCCCACGAGCAGTACTTC. This chain links TRBV6-6 with TRBJ2-5, with D maybe TRBD1 (8 bases). The J call could be wrong; TRBJ2-7 is a better fit for the DNA end. This CDR3 contains 16 residues. In germline, CDR1 is MNHNY, CDR2 SVGAGI (reference sequence).